A selection of T cell receptor beta chains follows, all from one sample in a study of T cell repertoires in cytomegalovirus infection. Each CDR3 protein gets one entry after TCRdb re-called the reads with MiXCR. The data show fewer than 400,000 distinct CDR3 sequences, with around 18% seen just once and approximately 8% held by the top ten. Source material: PBMCs. The source of these receptors is a human donor in good health (CMV status not recorded). Some clones in this sample may be carry-over from other donors' samples. Each CDR3 is given with its conserved first and last residue. The D gene is left open where the match is weak. Expanded clones get a size class; other rows say once, few or many, or leave the size out.

V gene: TRBV11-3; clone size: few; D gene: NA; J gene: TRBJ2-1; CDR3 DNA: TGTGCCAGCAGCCAACGGGGGGCAGAGGAGCAGTTCTTC; CDR3 protein: CASSQRGAEEQFF
V gene: TRBV7-8; clone size: many; D gene: TRBD1; J gene: TRBJ1-4; CDR3 DNA: TGTGCCAGCAGCTTAGGGAGGGGGCCTCTAGAAAAACTGTTTTTT; CDR3 protein: CASSLGRGPLEKLFF
V gene: TRBV12-3/TRBV12-4; clone size: many; D gene: NA; J gene: TRBJ1-2; CDR3 DNA: TGTGCCAGCAGCAGAAGGGGGAACAACTATGGCTACACCTTC; CDR3 protein: CASSRRGNNYGYTF
V gene: TRBV5-1; clone size: NA; D gene: NA; J gene: TRBJ1-6; CDR3 DNA: TGCGCCAGCAGGCAGACAGAGGGAGCGCCACCCCTCCACTTT; CDR3 protein: CASRQTEGAPPLHF
V gene: TRBV12-3/TRBV12-4; clone size: few; D gene: TRBD1; J gene: TRBJ1-5; CDR3 DNA: TGTGCCAGCCGCGACAGGGTCAATCAGCCCCAGCATTTT; CDR3 protein: CASRDRVNQPQHF
V gene: TRBV6-6; clone size: few; D gene: NA; J gene: TRBJ1-5; CDR3 DNA: TGTGCCAGCAGTCCCTCGGATTATCAGCCCCAGCATTTT; CDR3 protein: CASSPSDYQPQHF
V gene: TRBV12-3/TRBV12-4; clone size: few; D gene: TRBD1; J gene: TRBJ1-1; CDR3 DNA: TGTGCCAGCAGTATAGGACAGGGGGCCGAAGCTTTCTTT; CDR3 protein: CASSIGQGAEAFF
V gene: TRBV6-1; clone size: many; D gene: TRBD1; J gene: TRBJ2-7; CDR3 DNA: TGTGCCAGCAGTGAAGCGGGGGGGACAGGGACCTCCTACGAGCAGTACTTC; CDR3 protein: CASSEAGGTGTSYEQYF
V gene: TRBV5-6; clone size: NA; D gene: TRBD1; J gene: TRBJ1-2; CDR3 DNA: TGTGCCAGCAGCCTGATGACAGGGGGCGTCAATGGCTACACCTTC; CDR3 protein: CASSLMTGGVNGYTF
V gene: TRBV6-5; clone size: many; D gene: NA; J gene: TRBJ1-6; CDR3 DNA: TGTGCCAGCAGTCGGGACGGACGCCGGTCCCTCCACTTT; CDR3 protein: CASSRDGRRSLHF
V gene: TRBV6-5; clone size: few; D gene: NA; J gene: TRBJ2-5; CDR3 DNA: TGTGCCACGGGGAGCGCACTTGAGACCCAGTACTTC; CDR3 protein: CATGSALETQYF
V gene: TRBV7-2; clone size: many; D gene: NA; J gene: TRBJ1-5; CDR3 DNA: TGTGCCAGCAGCGTCAGGGGAAATCAGCCCCAGCATTTT; CDR3 protein: CASSVRGNQPQHF
V gene: TRBV7-2; clone size: few; D gene: NA; J gene: TRBJ1-2; CDR3 DNA: TGTGCCAGCAGCTCCCGGGGAGACTTTTCTAACTATGGCTACACCTTC; CDR3 protein: CASSSRGDFSNYGYTF
V gene: TRBV4-1; clone size: NA; D gene: TRBD1; J gene: TRBJ2-5; CDR3 DNA: TGCGCCAGCAGCCAAGGGGACAGGGGTCAAGAGACCCAGTACTTC; CDR3 protein: CASSQGDRGQETQYF
V gene: TRBV5-4; clone size: few; D gene: TRBD1; J gene: TRBJ2-3; CDR3 DNA: TGTGCCAGCAGCTTTTATCTCGGGACAGGGGTACGAGATACGCAGTATTTT; CDR3 protein: CASSFYLGTGVRDTQYF
V gene: TRBV18; clone size: NA; D gene: NA; J gene: TRBJ2-1; CDR3 DNA: TGTGCCAGCTCACCACCGGGGGGGCATCCCTACAATGAGCAGTTCTTC; CDR3 protein: CASSPPGGHPYNEQFF
V gene: TRBV5-6; clone size: many; D gene: TRBD2; J gene: TRBJ2-3; CDR3 DNA: TGTGCCAGCAGCTCCGGGACTATCGGTAGCACAGATACGCAGTATTTT; CDR3 protein: CASSSGTIGSTDTQYF
V gene: TRBV7-6; clone size: many; D gene: NA; J gene: TRBJ1-1; CDR3 DNA: TGTGCCAGCAGCCTCAGGGGTAGCACTGAAGCTTTCTTT; CDR3 protein: CASSLRGSTEAFF
V gene: TRBV12-3/TRBV12-4; clone size: many; D gene: NA; J gene: TRBJ2-5; CDR3 DNA: TGTGCCAGCAGTTTGGGTGTAGTGGGAGAGACCCAGTACTTC; CDR3 protein: CASSLGVVGETQYF